What follows are 29 T cell receptor beta chains derived from one specimen sequenced in a study of blood T cells in healthy people across ages. Together with a sample-barcoded 5' primer, a J-beta primer mix was included in a second PCR lasting about 7 to 11 cycles. TCRdb reprocessed the 5' RACE reads via MiXCR and lists one record per CDR3 protein. The table shows some 860,000 distinct CDR3 sequences, with around three fifths occurring only once. Sequences were obtained from blood. Receptor source: a man aged 35 to 55 in good health.

Points on this clonotype: A read error may account for a junction end that differs from germline. The chain employs TRBV12-3 or TRBV12-4 and TRBJ2-6, with D perhaps being TRBD1 or TRBD2 (5 bases each). The CDR3 has 15 amino acids. CDR3 residues: CASSLDRLGANVRTF. The CDR3 DNA sequence: TGTGCCAGCAGTTTAGACAGGCTCGGGGCCAACGTCCGGACTTTC.

The chain joins TRBV7-9 to TRBJ2-7; possibly TRBD1 or TRBD2 for D (5 bases each). V was clipped by 0 bases and J by 2 bases, with 11 bases between them. The germline gives CDR1 SEHNR, CDR2 FQNEAQ (reference sequence). The CDR3 has 15 amino acids. Here the CDR3 DNA reads TGTGCCAGCAGCTTAGCTAGGGGAGCGACCTACGAGCAGTACTTC. It specifies CASSLARGATYEQYF.

This clonotype occurred a few times. This chain joins TRBV7-3 and TRBJ1-2; D not resolved. This CDR3 comprises 13 residues. V lost 2 bases and J lost 8, with 12 bases in between. Germline V CDR1 and CDR2: SGHTA, FQGTGA. The CDR3 here is CASSLAAGKGYTF. For the CDR3, the DNA is TGTGCCAGCAGCTTAGCGGCGGGTAAAGGCTACACCTTC.

V and J are TRBV4-3 and TRBJ1-1; unclear D gene. The V end was cut by 0 bases, the J end by 0 bases, with 11 bases between. Germline V CDR1 and CDR2: LGHNA, YSLEER. This CDR3 is 16 amino acids long. CDR3 sequence reads: CASSQERVGMNTEAFF. CDR3 nucleotide sequence: TGCGCCAGCAGCCAAGAAAGAGTAGGGATGAACACTGAAGCTTTCTTT.

This chain links TRBV7-2 with TRBJ2-2; D unresolved. V lost 6 bases, J lost 2 bases, and 10 bases lay in between. Germline CDR1 and CDR2: SGHTA and FQGNSA. The CDR3 covers 14 residues. The CDR3 sequence is CASSITTNTGELFF. In nucleotides, the CDR3 is TGTGCCAGCAGTATTACAACAAACACCGGGGAGCTGTTTTTT. The entire variable domain, with the rest obtained from reference TRBV7-2 and TRBJ2-2, is as follows: GAGVSQSPSNKVTEKGKDVELRCDPISGHTALYWYRQSLGQGLEFLIYFQGNSAPDKSGLPSDRFSAERTGGSVSTLTIQRTQQEDSAVYLCASSITTNTGELFFGEGSRLTVL.

The chain carries TRBV28 and TRBJ2-3; D gene ambiguous. V was trimmed by 10 bases and J by 2 bases, leaving 25 bases between them. This CDR3 contains 17 residues. Germline CDR1 is MDHEN and CDR2 is SYDVKM. The CDR3 loop is CATLFILFADSTDTQYF. CDR3 coding DNA: TGTGCCACCCTTTTTATCCTTTTCGCGGATTCCACAGATACGCAGTATTTT.

The rearrangement uses TRBV27 and TRBJ2-7; D possibly matches TRBD1 or TRBD2 (5 bases each). Germline V gives CDR1 MNHEY, CDR2 SMNVEV (reference sequence). Deletions cut 9 bases from V and 3 bases from J, with 24 bases between. CDR3 length: 16 amino acids. The CDR3 sequence: CASTPHRARDRYEQYF. The CDR3 DNA follows: TGTGCCAGTACCCCTCATCGTGCCAGGGACCGCTACGAGCAGTACTTC.

This sequence joins TRBV28 and TRBJ2-2; no definite D call. The V end was cut by 10 bases, the J end by 4 bases, with 10 bases between. The CDR3 covers 12 residues. Germline V gene lookup returns CDR1 MDHEN and CDR2 SYDVKM. CDR3 sequence (DNA): TGTGCCACTAGAGAATCCACCGGGGAGCTGTTTTTT. Protein sequence: CATRESTGELFF.

The rearrangement uses TRBV7-2 and TRBJ2-3; D not certain. The V end lost 1 base, the J end lost 6 bases, and 11 bases lay between the germline ends. This CDR3 spans 14 amino acids. Per the germline V gene, CDR1 is SGHTA and CDR2 is FQGNSA. This chain's CDR3 is CASSLVPVRDTQYF. CDR3 bases: TGTGCCAGCAGCTTAGTACCAGTCAGGGATACGCAGTATTTT.

This clonotype was observed a few times. For the CDR3, the DNA is TGTGCCAGCAGTGAAGCGGGGTCAGGCAATGAGCAGTTCTTC. Protein product: CASSEAGSGNEQFF. This rearrangement joins TRBV6-1 to TRBJ2-1; no definite D call. Trimming took 0 bases from V and 6 from J, leaving 9 bases between them. This CDR3 spans 14 amino acids. Germline V gene sequence: CDR1 MNHNS, CDR2 SASEGT.

The V call is TRBV7-8, the J call TRBJ2-5, with 7 bases lining up with TRBD1. CDR1 is SGHVS and CDR2 is FQNEAQ in the germline V gene. V dropped 7 bases and J dropped 5; count of bases not matched to a gene: 7. The CDR3 is 13 amino acids. The CDR3 loop is CASMETGRETQYF. The CDR3 bases are TGTGCCAGCATGGAGACAGGGCGGGAGACCCAGTACTTC.

The gene calls are TRBV20-1 and TRBJ2-2, with 8 bases fitting TRBD1. Germline trimming cut 2 bases from V and 3 bases from J; bases unmatched to any gene: 5. Germline CDR1 and CDR2: DFQATT and SNEGSKA (reference sequence). This CDR3 has 15 amino acids. Here the CDR3 DNA reads TGCAGTGCTAGACAGGGGGCTTTGGACACCGGGGAGCTGTTTTTT. This codes for CSARQGALDTGELFF.

This chain joins TRBV24-1 and TRBJ2-6, with D possibly TRBD1 on 6 matching bases. The germline V and J ends were trimmed by 2 bases and 4 bases, with 17 bases remaining between them. Per the germline V gene, CDR1 is KGHDR and CDR2 is SFDVKD. The length of the CDR3 is 18 residues. The CDR3 coding sequence is TGTGCCACCAGTGATTCGAAAACAGGGCCCCTCGGGGCCAACGTCCTGACTTTC. Translated, it gives CATSDSKTGPLGANVLTF.

The chain uses TRBV6-1 and TRBJ1-5, with D possibly being TRBD1 (5 bases). The CDR3 has 14 residues. Trimming shortened V by 7 bases and J by 0 bases, and 10 bases separated the two germline ends. Per germline, CDR1 MNHNS and CDR2 SASEGT. The CDR3, as DNA: TGTGCCAGCACGGGAGGGGATAGCAATCAGCCCCAGCATTTT. It yields the protein CASTGGDSNQPQHF.

This chain links TRBV20-1 with TRBJ2-1; D is unresolved. V lost 6 bases to trimming and J lost 5 bases, with 5 bases between them. Looked up from germline, CDR1 is DFQATT and CDR2 is SNEGSKA (reference sequence). CDR3 length: 10 residues. The CDR3 DNA reads as TGCAGTGCCCGAAACAATGAGCAGTTCTTC. Protein sequence: CSARNNEQFF.

This sequence joins TRBV6-8 and TRBJ2-2; perhaps TRBD2 as D (7 bases). This CDR3 comprises 16 residues. The germline V gene has CDR1 MNHGY and CDR2 SAAAGT. Trimming took off 9 bases at V and 6 bases at J, with 23 bases between the two ends. The CDR3 DNA sequence: TGTGCCAGTCTCTTGGGGGGGCCCCCGGGGGCCGGGGAGCTGTTTTTT. Encoded protein: CASLLGGPPGAGELFF.

On this clonotype: This sequence may be a read error, since a much larger clone differs from it by one base. The genes are TRBV2 and TRBJ2-5; D is possibly TRBD2 (6 bases). The germline V gene has CDR1 SNHLY and CDR2 FYNNEI. CDR3 size: 13 residues. V lost 6 bases and J lost 11, with 19 bases in between. DNA of the CDR3: TGTGCCAGCAGCGGGAGAAACCCTAATGAGCAGTACTTC. This sequence encodes CASSGRNPNEQYF.

The chain carries TRBV28 and TRBJ1-5, with D tentatively TRBD1 (5 bases). V was shortened by 5 bases and J by 7 bases, with 15 bases between the two germline ends. Germline CDR1 MDHEN, CDR2 SYDVKM. CDR3 length equals 14 residues. Here the CDR3 reads CASSQRGLSQPQHF. In DNA form, the CDR3 reads TGTGCCAGCAGTCAAAGGGGACTATCGCAGCCCCAGCATTTT.

This clonotype was seen only once. V is TRBV28 and J is TRBJ2-1; TRBD2 aligns across 8 bases. The CDR3 totals 14 residues. V shed 5 bases, J shed 6 bases, and the junction held 6 bases outside the gene matches. Germline values: CDR1 MDHEN, CDR2 SYDVKM. The CDR3 is CASSPRGGGNEQFF. For the CDR3, the DNA is TGTGCCAGCAGTCCCCGGGGGGGAGGCAATGAGCAGTTCTTC.

Only a few counts were recorded for this clonotype. The CDR3 protein is CASNYEGFGANVLTF. The DNA of the CDR3 is TGTGCCAGCAACTATGAGGGGTTTGGGGCCAACGTCCTGACTTTC. The V call is TRBV5-4, the J call TRBJ2-6; D tentatively reads TRBD1 or TRBD2 (5 bases each). Germline CDR1 is SGHNT and CDR2 is YYREEE (reference sequence). The CDR3 runs to 15 residues. V was cut by 6 bases and J by 3 bases, with 13 bases left in between.

In this sample, this clonotype turned up once. This chain connects TRBV25-1 to TRBJ2-3; D assignment may be TRBD1 or TRBD2 (6 bases each). Trimming pared 1 base from V and 5 bases from J, leaving 13 bases between. Per the germline V gene, CDR1 is MGHDK and CDR2 is SYGVNS. The length of the CDR3 is 15 residues. This CDR3 reads CASSEWDGGVDTQYF. CDR3 bases: TGTGCCAGCAGTGAATGGGACGGGGGCGTAGATACGCAGTATTTT.

This CDR3 is CASSQRQVAYNEQFF. The CDR3 DNA reads as TGTGCCAGCAGCCAAAGGCAGGTTGCCTACAATGAGCAGTTCTTC. The rearrangement joins TRBV3-1 to TRBJ2-1; D remains ambiguous. The CDR3 extends over 15 amino acids. V lost 2 bases, J lost 2 bases, and 10 bases lay in between. Germline CDR1 is LGHDT and CDR2 is YNNKEL (reference sequence).

This chain uses TRBV6-5 with TRBJ2-7; 7 bases are a match to TRBD1. From germline, CDR1 is MNHEY and CDR2 SVGAGI. Unmatched junction bases numbered 6, after V lost 0 bases and J lost 4 bases. This CDR3 has 15 amino acids. The CDR3 here is CASSYSATGVYEQYF. The CDR3, as DNA: TGTGCCAGCAGTTACTCGGCAACAGGGGTATACGAGCAGTACTTC.

The V gene is TRBV7-2, the J gene TRBJ2-1; perhaps TRBD2 as D (5 bases). Germline loops: CDR1 SGHTA, CDR2 FQGNSA. This CDR3 has 15 amino acids. Trimming pared 0 bases from V and 4 bases from J, leaving 10 bases between. The CDR3 sequence is CASSLAASRYNEQFF. The CDR3 DNA is TGTGCCAGCAGCTTAGCGGCTAGCCGATACAATGAGCAGTTCTTC.

This chain joins TRBV20-1 and TRBJ1-5; a possible D gene is TRBD1 (5 bases). Germline V CDR1 and CDR2: DFQATT, SNEGSKA (reference sequence). V was clipped by 6 bases and J by 1 base, with 16 bases between them. CDR3 length: 15 amino acids. The CDR3 loop is CSAGWGESSNQPQHF. CDR3 nucleotides: TGCAGTGCGGGGTGGGGCGAATCGAGCAATCAGCCCCAGCATTTT.

The gene calls are TRBV20-1 and TRBJ2-1, with TRBD2 matching over 9 bases. CDR3 length: 14 amino acids. Looked up from germline, CDR1 is DFQATT and CDR2 is SNEGSKA (reference sequence). After removal of 5 bases from V and 4 bases from J, the junction contained 6 bases not matched to a gene. CDR3 sequence (DNA): TGCAGTGCTTCCGGGACTAGCTTTTACAATGAGCAGTTCTTC. Its protein product is CSASGTSFYNEQFF.

The rearrangement links TRBV7-7 to TRBJ2-3, with D possibly called TRBD1 or TRBD2 (5 bases each). This CDR3 has 13 amino acids. Germline CDR1 is SSHAT and CDR2 is FNYEAQ (reference sequence). Trimming stripped 5 bases from V and 7 bases from J, with 13 bases between. CDR3 region: CASSPGLGNTQYF. CDR3 sequence (DNA): TGTGCCAGCAGCCCGGGGCTCGGAAATACGCAGTATTTT.

The V and J genes are TRBV5-1 and TRBJ2-1; D is ambiguous. CDR3 length equals 15 residues. V was trimmed by 0 bases and J by 7 bases, leaving 14 bases between them. Germline V gene data show CDR1 as SGHRS and CDR2 as YFSETQ. This CDR3 is CASSLVLAVGNEQFF. The CDR3 bases are TGCGCCAGCAGCTTGGTTCTCGCGGTTGGGAATGAGCAGTTCTTC.

The J gene is TRBJ2-3, the V gene TRBV9; perhaps TRBD1 as D (6 bases). Trimming removed 3 bases from V and 0 bases from J, with 14 bases in between. This CDR3 region has 16 residues. Germline lookup yields CDR1 SGDLS and CDR2 YYNGEE. CDR3 sequence reads: CASSGVTGASTDTQYF. CDR3 nucleotide sequence: TGTGCCAGCAGCGGGGTGACAGGTGCTAGCACAGATACGCAGTATTTT.